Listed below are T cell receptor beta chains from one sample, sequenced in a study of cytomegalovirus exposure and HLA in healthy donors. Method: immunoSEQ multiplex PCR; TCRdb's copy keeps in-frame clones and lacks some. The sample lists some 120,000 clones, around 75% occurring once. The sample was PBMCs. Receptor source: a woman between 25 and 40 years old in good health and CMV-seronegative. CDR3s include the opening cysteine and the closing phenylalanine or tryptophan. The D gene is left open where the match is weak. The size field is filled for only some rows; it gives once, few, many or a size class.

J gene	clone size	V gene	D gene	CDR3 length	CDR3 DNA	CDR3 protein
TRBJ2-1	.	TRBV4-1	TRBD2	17	TGCGCCAGCAGCCAAGGAATTGTTAGCGGGGGTTACAATGAGCAGTTCTTC	CASSQGIVSGGYNEQFF
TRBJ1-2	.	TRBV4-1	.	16	TGCGCCAGCAGCCAAGATTTGGGCAGGGATGGTTCTGGCTACACCTTC	CASSQDLGRDGSGYTF
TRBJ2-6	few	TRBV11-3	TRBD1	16	TGTGCCAGCAGCTTAGGGACAGGCTCCGGGGCCAACGTCCTGACTTTC	CASSLGTGSGANVLTF
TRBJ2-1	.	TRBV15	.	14	TGTGCCACCAGCGTTAGCGGACTACACAATGAGCAGTTCTTC	CATSVSGLHNEQFF
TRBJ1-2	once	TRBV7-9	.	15	TGTGCCAGCAGCTTTTCCGACAGGAGCTACGATGGCTACACCTTC	CASSFSDRSYDGYTF